This entry lists 24 T cell receptor beta chains sequenced from one sample in a study of blood T cell repertoires in COVID-19. Measured with immunoSEQ multiplex PCR; TCRdb has only the in-frame clones, and not every one. The table includes 250,000 or so clones, about nine tenths detected once. Sequenced material: peripheral blood. The receptor source for this set is a man between 40 and 49 years old with active or convalescent COVID-19.

The gene calls are TRBV30 and TRBJ1-6; D is uncertain. The V gene lost 1 base and the J gene lost 9 bases, with 13 bases spanning the gap. The CDR3 contains 14 residues. The V gene's germline CDR1 is GTSNPN and CDR2 SVGIG (reference sequence). The CDR3 reads CAWSGLGLRSPLHF. For the CDR3, the DNA is TGTGCCTGGAGTGGGCTTGGCTTACGTTCACCCCTCCACTTT.

The chain links TRBV29-1 to TRBJ1-1, with TRBD1 matching 8 bases. V shed 6 bases, J shed 4 bases, and the junction held 10 bases outside the gene matches. The CDR3 is made up of 14 amino acids. Germline V CDR1 and CDR2: SQVTM, ANQGSEA. The CDR3 loop is CSVYKPDRATEAFF. DNA for the CDR3: TGCAGCGTCTACAAGCCGGACAGGGCCACTGAAGCTTTCTTT.

This sequence joins TRBV29-1 and TRBJ2-7; 7 nucleotides align to TRBD1. V was clipped by 5 bases and J by 3 bases; unmatched bases: 1. CDR3 length equals 11 residues. Germline assignment: CDR1 SQVTM and CDR2 ANQGSEA. The CDR3 DNA sequence: TGCAGCGTTAGGGACAGCTACGAGCAGTACTTC. Encoded protein: CSVRDSYEQYF.

The J gene is TRBJ1-6, the V gene TRBV19; possible D gene TRBD1, 6 bases. CDR1 is LNHDA, CDR2 SQIVND, per germline (reference sequence). This CDR3 is 18 amino acids long. Deletions cut 5 bases from V and 10 bases from J, with 27 bases between. The CDR3 DNA sequence: TGTGCCAGTAGTCCCCTCCGCCCGGACAGCGGGGGCGGGTCACCCCTCCACTTT. It translates to CASSPLRPDSGGGSPLHF.

The chain links TRBV5-5 to TRBJ2-1; unclear D gene. Trimming removed 0 bases from V and 6 bases from J, with 16 bases in between. This CDR3 is 16 amino acids long. Germline assignment: CDR1 SGHKS and CDR2 YYEKEE (reference sequence). The CDR3 DNA sequence: TGTGCCAGCAGCTTGGACCTAGATCCCACCTCCAATGAGCAGTTCTTC. The encoded protein is CASSLDLDPTSNEQFF.

This clone was recorded only once. This chain joins TRBV3-1 (or the pseudogene TRBV3-2) and TRBJ2-5; D is undetermined. This CDR3 contains 15 residues. The V gene lost 3 bases and the J gene lost 2 bases, with 13 bases spanning the gap. Per the germline V gene, CDR1 is LGHDT and CDR2 is YNNKEL (reference sequence). The CDR3, as DNA: TGTGCCAGCAGCCATAACCCAAGAGAACAAGAGACCCAGTACTTC. It translates to CASSHNPREQETQYF.

This sequence joins TRBV5-4 and TRBJ2-7; D possibly corresponds to TRBD1 (6 bases). This CDR3 comprises 14 residues. V dropped 4 bases and J dropped 0 bases, with 11 bases sitting between them. The germline V gene encodes CDR1 SGHNT and CDR2 YYREEE (reference sequence). In nucleotides, the CDR3 is TGTGCCAGCAGCCCCCAGGGGAGCTCCTACGAGCAGTACTTC. This translates into CASSPQGSSYEQYF.

In this sample, this clone turned up a few times. This chain uses TRBV9 with TRBJ2-3; the D gene is possibly TRBD2 (5 bases). V dropped 4 bases and J dropped 1 base, with 10 bases sitting between them. The CDR3 runs 14 residues. Germline V lookup: CDR1 SGDLS, CDR2 YYNGEE. The CDR3 is CASSFPGGTDTQYF. As DNA, the CDR3 is TGTGCCAGCAGCTTCCCCGGGGGCACAGATACGCAGTATTTT.

V and J are TRBV27 and TRBJ1-1; a weak D match, TRBD1 (6 bases). V lost 0 bases, J lost 1 base, and 9 bases lay in between. The CDR3 contains 15 residues. Germline V lookup: CDR1 MNHEY, CDR2 SMNVEV (reference sequence). CDR3 residues: CASSLSATGNTEAFF. As DNA, the CDR3 is TGTGCCAGCAGTTTATCCGCGACAGGGAACACTGAAGCTTTCTTT.

The chain joins TRBV4-2 to TRBJ1-5; the D gene is possibly TRBD1 (5 bases). The germline CDR1 and CDR2 sequences are LGHNA and YNFKEQ. The CDR3 is 17 residues long. The germline V and J ends were trimmed by 0 bases and 4 bases, with 16 bases remaining between them. The CDR3 protein is CASSQEGVLGTNQPQHF. Written as DNA, the CDR3 is TGTGCCAGCAGCCAAGAGGGGGTATTGGGGACTAATCAGCCCCAGCATTTT.

This chain joins TRBV12-3 or TRBV12-4 and TRBJ1-2, with a weak D call TRBD1 (5 bases). V was pared by 5 bases and J by 8 bases, with 12 bases between. This CDR3 has 12 amino acids. The DNA of the CDR3 is TGTGCCAGCAGTCAGGGCTTTCGGGGCTACACCTTC. Amino acids: CASSQGFRGYTF.

The J gene is TRBJ1-2, the V gene TRBV5-1; 10 bases fit TRBD1. CDR3 length: 13 residues. Germline V gives CDR1 SGHRS, CDR2 YFSETQ. J gave up 8 bases and V 5 bases, and 6 bases lay outside the gene matches. The CDR3 nucleotides read TGCGCCAGCAGAGGGACAGGGGCGGGCGGCTACACCTTC. Protein product: CASRGTGAGGYTF.

CDR3 sequence (DNA): TGTGCCAGCAGTTGGGGGGAAGGGACCGGGGAGCTGTTTTTT. It codes for CASSWGEGTGELFF. The chain recombines TRBV11-3 with TRBJ2-2, with D possibly matching TRBD2 (6 bases). The germline CDR1 and CDR2 sequences are SGHNT and YENEEA. This CDR3 contains 14 residues. V gave up 6 bases and J gave up 5 bases, with 13 bases separating them.

This chain connects TRBV9 to TRBJ2-3; 9 bases match TRBD1. CDR3 length equals 15 residues. V dropped 0 bases and J dropped 3; count of bases not matched to a gene: 2. Germline V lookup: CDR1 SGDLS, CDR2 YYNGEE. The CDR3 reads CASSVVGTGTDTQYF. The DNA for the CDR3 is TGTGCCAGCAGCGTAGTAGGGACAGGGACAGATACGCAGTATTTT. Drawing the rest from reference TRBV9 and TRBJ2-3, the complete variable domain is DSGVTQTPKHLITATGQRVTLRCSPRSGDLSVYWYQQSLDQGLQFLIQYYNGEERAKGNILERFSAQQFPDLHSELNLSSLELGDSALYFCASSVVGTGTDTQYFGPGTRLTVL.

V is TRBV19 and J is TRBJ1-4; D possibly corresponds to TRBD1 (5 bases). Germline loops: CDR1 LNHDA, CDR2 SQIVND (reference sequence). With 4 bases removed from V and 0 bases from J, the gap between germline ends came to 12 bases. CDR3 length equals 16 residues. For the CDR3, the DNA is TGTGCCAGTAGTACCCCCCCAGGGACAACTAATGAAAAACTGTTTTTT. Its translation is CASSTPPGTTNEKLFF.

V gene TRBV30 combines with J gene TRBJ1-2, with D possibly being TRBD1 (5 bases). The CDR3 loop spans 13 amino acids. Germline V lookup: CDR1 GTSNPN, CDR2 SVGIG (reference sequence). Trimming stripped 0 bases from V and 4 bases from J, with 9 bases between. The CDR3 sequence is CAWSVQQVYGYTF. The DNA for the CDR3 is TGTGCCTGGAGTGTACAACAGGTCTATGGCTACACCTTC. The entire variable domain, with the rest obtained from reference TRBV30 and TRBJ1-2, is as follows: SQTIHQWPATLVQPVGSPLSLECTVEGTSNPNLYWYRQAAGRGLQLLFYSVGIGQISSEVPQNLSASRPQDRQFILSSKKLLLSDSGFYLCAWSVQQVYGYTFGSGTRLTVV.

CDR3 amino acids: CASSVGQSDTQYF. CDR3 DNA: TGTGCCAGCAGCGTAGGACAGTCAGATACGCAGTATTTT. V usage is TRBV9 and J usage is TRBJ2-3, with D possibly TRBD1 on 5 matching bases. The CDR3 consists of 13 residues. In germline, CDR1 is SGDLS, CDR2 YYNGEE. V was cut by 0 bases and J by 4 bases, with 6 bases left in between.

The chain recombines TRBV7-2 with TRBJ2-1; TRBD1 agrees at 10 bases. The V segment lost 5 bases and the J segment 1 base; nucleotides outside the gene matches: 2. Germline V gene data show CDR1 as SGHTA and CDR2 as FQGNSA. This CDR3 has 15 residues. Here the CDR3 reads CASSLDRGSYNEQFF. CDR3 DNA: TGTGCCAGCAGCCTGGACAGGGGGTCCTACAATGAGCAGTTCTTC.

V is TRBV5-4 and J is TRBJ2-1, with TRBD1 matching over 10 bases. The V and J ends lost 3 bases and 6 bases, in that order; junction bases with no gene match: 9. The germline CDR1 and CDR2 sequences are SGHNT and YYREEE (reference sequence). The CDR3 has 16 residues. The CDR3 sequence: CASSWDRGYLANEQFF. CDR3 nucleotide sequence: TGTGCCAGCAGCTGGGACAGGGGCTATTTGGCCAATGAGCAGTTCTTC.

The V and J genes are TRBV30 and TRBJ2-7, with 12 bases fitting TRBD2. The length of the CDR3 is 13 residues. V shed 5 bases and J 5 bases; nucleotides not matched to a gene: 4. Germline V gene data show CDR1 as GTSNPN and CDR2 as SVGIG (reference sequence). CDR3 amino acids: CAWGWTSGNEQYF. DNA for the CDR3: TGTGCCTGGGGTTGGACTAGCGGGAACGAGCAGTACTTC.

This chain uses TRBV11-3 with TRBJ2-7; 9 nucleotides line up with TRBD2. With V trimmed by 5 bases and J by 2 bases, 4 bases remained unmatched. This CDR3 is built from 14 residues. Germline V lookup: CDR1 SGHNT, CDR2 YENEEA. As DNA, the CDR3 is TGTGCCAGCAGCGGAGCGGGAGGCGCCTACGAGCAGTACTTC. This sequence encodes CASSGAGGAYEQYF.

The V and J genes are TRBV19 and TRBJ1-4; D is undetermined. The CDR3 runs 15 residues. Trimming cost V 4 bases and J 0 bases, with 9 bases left between them. Per the germline V gene, CDR1 is LNHDA and CDR2 is SQIVND (reference sequence). CDR3 sequence: CASSTGVATNEKLFF. The CDR3 nucleotides read TGTGCCAGTAGTACCGGGGTTGCAACTAATGAAAAACTGTTTTTT.

This clone appeared once. This chain uses TRBV29-1 with TRBJ2-7, with TRBD1 matching over 11 bases. CDR1 is SQVTM and CDR2 is ANQGSEA in the germline V gene. This CDR3 is built from 14 residues. The V and J ends lost 6 bases and 1 base, in that order; junction bases with no gene match: 5. CDR3 DNA sequence: TGCAGCGTAACTGGGACAGGGGGGTCCTACGAGCAGTACTTC. Translated, it gives CSVTGTGGSYEQYF.

This clone was counted once. The chain recombines TRBV15 with TRBJ1-4, with 9 nucleotides matching TRBD1. The J segment lost 8 bases and the V segment lost 8 bases, leaving 15 bases of the junction unmatched. Per the germline V gene, CDR1 is LNHNV and CDR2 is YYDKDF (reference sequence). The CDR3 runs 16 residues. The CDR3 region is CATDARNRGRGEKLFF. The CDR3, as DNA: TGTGCCACCGACGCTCGTAACAGGGGGCGCGGAGAAAAACTGTTTTTT.